These 9 T cell receptor beta chains were sequenced from one sample in a study of T cell responses to AZD1222 COVID-19 vaccine. The protocol was immunoSEQ multiplex PCR, while the TCRdb copy is restricted to in-frame clones and leaves out a portion. The sample records fewer than 110,000 clones, nearly 90% being singletons. Sample: peripheral blood, taken 28 days after the second AZD1222 dose. The source is an adult who received the AZD1222 COVID-19 vaccine.

The rearrangement uses TRBV6-1 and TRBJ1-1; D remains unclear. In germline, CDR1 is MNHNS, CDR2 SASEGT. The CDR3 covers 13 residues. Trimming took off 1 base at V and 6 bases at J, with 9 bases between the two ends. The CDR3 region has the DNA TGTGCCAGCAGTGAAGTGGGGAGCGCTGAAGCTTTCTTT. It is translated as CASSEVGSAEAFF.

The chain carries TRBV19 and TRBJ2-7; D is perhaps TRBD2 (6 bases). Germline assignment: CDR1 LNHDA and CDR2 SQIVND (reference sequence). The CDR3 loop spans 14 amino acids. Between the trimmed V and J ends, which lost 3 bases and 3 bases, there was a span of 12 bases. The CDR3 loop is CASSIFSTSYEQYF. The CDR3 DNA reads as TGTGCCAGTAGTATTTTTTCGACTAGCTACGAGCAGTACTTC.

CDR3 sequence (DNA): TGTGCCACCAGTGATCACAGCACGAACTATGGCTACACCTTC. This encodes CATSDHSTNYGYTF. V gene TRBV24-1 combines with J gene TRBJ1-2; D unclear. The CDR3 sequence is 14 residues long. Germline assignment: CDR1 KGHDR and CDR2 SFDVKD. Between the trimmed V and J ends, which lost 3 bases and 2 bases, there was a span of 9 bases.

The gene calls are TRBV4-3 and TRBJ2-2; possibly TRBD1 or TRBD2 for D (5 bases each). The CDR3 runs to 15 residues. The V end lost 1 base, the J end lost 6 bases, and 12 bases lay between the germline ends. Germline lookup yields CDR1 LGHNA and CDR2 YSLEER. The CDR3 DNA follows: TGCGCCAGCAGCCAAGGGGTAAGGGACGCCGGGGAGCTGTTTTTT. This translates into CASSQGVRDAGELFF.

In this sample, this clone turned up once. V gene TRBV2 combines with J gene TRBJ1-4; D uncertain. CDR1 and CDR2 from the germline V gene are SNHLY and FYNNEI. The CDR3 covers 11 residues. With 6 bases removed from V and 8 bases from J, the gap between germline ends came to 7 bases. CDR3 protein: CASRTSEKLFF. The CDR3 bases are TGTGCCAGCAGGACATCCGAAAAACTGTTTTTT.

The chain employs TRBV2 and TRBJ2-7; 11 nucleotides agree with TRBD2. V shed 5 bases and J 5 bases; nucleotides not matched to a gene: 5. The CDR3 covers 14 residues. The germline V gene has CDR1 SNHLY and CDR2 FYNNEI. The DNA of the CDR3 is TGTGCCAGCAGTCGGCTAGCGGGGGGCGACGAGCAGTACTTC. It translates to CASSRLAGGDEQYF.

The chain links TRBV7-9 to TRBJ2-3; D remains unclear. The CDR3 is made up of 11 amino acids. Trimming took off 5 bases at V and 8 bases at J, with 8 bases between the two ends. The V gene's germline CDR1 is SEHNR and CDR2 FQNEAQ (reference sequence). The CDR3 nucleotides read TGTGCCAGCAGCCCCACGGTTACGCAGTATTTT. Its protein product is CASSPTVTQYF.

The chain employs TRBV27 and TRBJ2-5, with TRBD2 as a possible D gene (6 bases). V lost 2 bases and J 1 base, leaving 11 bases between the germline ends. This CDR3 comprises 15 residues. CDR1 is MNHEY, CDR2 SMNVEV, per germline (reference sequence). The CDR3 loop reads CASSLIRGSQETQYF. The CDR3 DNA sequence: TGTGCCAGCAGTTTAATTCGGGGGTCCCAAGAGACCCAGTACTTC.

The chain employs TRBV7-8 and TRBJ1-5, with D maybe TRBD1 (5 bases). CDR1 is SGHVS and CDR2 is FQNEAQ in the germline V gene. V lost 0 bases, J lost 3 bases, and 21 bases lay in between. The CDR3 covers 19 residues. The chain's CDR3 is CASSLAVGGGEHFNQPQHF. The CDR3 bases are TGTGCCAGCAGCTTAGCGGTGGGGGGAGGGGAACATTTCAATCAGCCCCAGCATTTT.